These 7 T cell receptor beta chains were sequenced from one sample in a study of T cells in Graves' hyperthyroidism and ophthalmopathy (dated by TCRdb to the late 2010s). To prepare the library, multiplex PCR was applied. Sequencing was carried out with an Illumina HiSeq 2000. The TCR beta CDR3 regions were amplified from the RNA transcripts. A first-round RT-PCR of the TCR CDR3 used the HTBI primer set with the Qiagen OneStep RT-PCR kit. TCRdb took the public reads, trimmed them with fastp at Q25, ran MiXCR for clone calling and kept in-frame beta chains. Entries that share a CDR3 protein sequence are merged under the most common genes and DNA. This sample holds around 700,000 distinct CDR3 sequences; around 19% were observed only once. Approximately 15% of the sample lies in the top ten. The source material was blood. The receptors originated from a woman aged 45-65 years with Graves' hyperthyroidism that later progressed to Graves' ophthalmopathy.

This clonotype was found a few times. This chain links TRBV6-1 with TRBJ2-3; tentative D call: TRBD1 (6 bases). The CDR3 is 14 residues long. Germline loops: CDR1 MNHNS, CDR2 SASEGT. Trimming took 6 bases from V and 2 from J, leaving 12 bases between them. The CDR3 DNA reads TGTGCCAGCAGGGCGCCAGGGGACACAGATACGCAGTATTTT. Amino acids: CASRAPGDTDTQYF.

This chain uses TRBV5-6 with TRBJ2-2, with 10 positions matching TRBD2. This CDR3 comprises 18 residues. The V gene end was trimmed by 0 bases and the J gene end by 2 bases; junction bases not matched to a gene: 7. CDR1 and CDR2 from the germline V gene are SGHDT and YYEEEE. The CDR3 reads CASSLGLAGAINTGELFF. CDR3 coding DNA: TGTGCCAGCAGCTTGGGGCTAGCGGGGGCCATCAACACCGGGGAGCTGTTTTTT.

This clonotype was detected ten times or more. V is TRBV11-2 and J is TRBJ2-1; D uncertain. Trimming cost V 5 bases and J 9 bases, with 11 bases left between them. This CDR3 contains 12 residues. CDR1 SGHAT and CDR2 FQNNGV come from the germline V gene. This CDR3 is CASSKATGEQFF. The CDR3 DNA reads TGTGCCAGCAGCAAAGCCACGGGTGAGCAGTTCTTC.

This sequence joins TRBV29-1 and TRBJ1-2; D unclear. The CDR3 spans 11 residues. Trimming stripped 4 bases from V and 6 bases from J, with 9 bases between. In germline, CDR1 is SQVTM, CDR2 ANQGSEA. The CDR3 coding sequence is TGCAGCGTTGTTTCCGGGAATGGCTACACCTTC. Amino acids: CSVVSGNGYTF.

This clonotype came up many times. V is TRBV7-8 and J is TRBJ1-1; perhaps TRBD1 as D (6 bases). V lost 2 bases to trimming and J lost 0 bases, with 13 bases between them. From germline, CDR1 is SGHVS and CDR2 FQNEAQ. This CDR3 region has 16 residues. The CDR3 protein is CASSLSGGLMNTEAFF. CDR3 sequence (DNA): TGTGCCAGCAGCTTATCTGGGGGGCTAATGAACACTGAAGCTTTCTTT.

This clonotype was recorded a few times. The genes are TRBV20-1 and TRBJ2-1; 9 bases match TRBD2. CDR3 size: 15 residues. The germline V gene has CDR1 DFQATT and CDR2 SNEGSKA (reference sequence). The V gene end was trimmed by 4 bases and the J gene end by 5 bases; junction bases not matched to a gene: 9. CDR3 nucleotides: TGCAGTGCTAACAAACCGGGACTAGCCAACAATGAGCAGTTCTTC. Its translation: CSANKPGLANNEQFF.

The sample holds many counts of this clonotype. V gene TRBV12-3 or TRBV12-4 combines with J gene TRBJ2-1; D perhaps matches TRBD2 (5 bases). This CDR3 has 12 amino acids. V was pared by 8 bases and J by 2 bases, with 7 bases between. The CDR3 DNA reads TGTGCCAGCCGGGGTGCCTACAATGAGCAGTTCTTC. Amino acids: CASRGAYNEQFF.